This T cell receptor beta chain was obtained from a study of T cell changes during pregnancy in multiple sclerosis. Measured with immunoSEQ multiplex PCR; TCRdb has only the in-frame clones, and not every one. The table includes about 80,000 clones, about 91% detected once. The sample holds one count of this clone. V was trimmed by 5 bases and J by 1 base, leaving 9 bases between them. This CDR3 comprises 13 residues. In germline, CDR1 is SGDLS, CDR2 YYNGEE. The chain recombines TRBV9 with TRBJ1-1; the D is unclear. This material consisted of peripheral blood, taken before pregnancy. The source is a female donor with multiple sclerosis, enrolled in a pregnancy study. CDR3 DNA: TGTGCCAGCAGACCAGAGGGGAACACTGAAGCTTTCTTT. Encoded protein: CASRPEGNTEAFF.